Given below is one TCR beta chain in context. Extracted RNA was reverse transcribed, and the resulting cDNA served as sequencing template. The table came from immunoSEQ multiplex PCR; TCRdb's copy has only in-frame clones and leaves some out. The sample holds 65,000 to 90,000 clones, roughly 51% seen once. V was shortened by 5 bases and J by 2 bases, with 4 bases between the two germline ends. This CDR3 has 12 residues. CDR1 is MNHEY, CDR2 SMNVEV, per germline (reference sequence). The sample is drawn from a study of CD8+ T cells in alopecia areata. The sequenced sample consisted of NKG2D-high CD8+ T cells sorted from blood. This receptor was identified in a human donor with alopecia areata. The genes are TRBV27 and TRBJ1-5; D gene unclear. CDR3 DNA: TGTGCCAGCAGTGGGGGCAATCAGCCCCAGCATTTT. Protein product: CASSGGNQPQHF.